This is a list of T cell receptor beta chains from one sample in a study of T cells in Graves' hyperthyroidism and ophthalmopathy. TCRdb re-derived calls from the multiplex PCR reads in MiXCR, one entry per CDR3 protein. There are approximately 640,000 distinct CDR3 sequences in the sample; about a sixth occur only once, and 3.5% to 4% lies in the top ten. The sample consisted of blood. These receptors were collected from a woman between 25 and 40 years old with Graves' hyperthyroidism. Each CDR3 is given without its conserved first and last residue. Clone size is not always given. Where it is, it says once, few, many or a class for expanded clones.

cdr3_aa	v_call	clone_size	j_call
ASSEPGTGDEQY	TRBV6-1	few	TRBJ2-7
ASRSTGTGALEQY	TRBV2	.	TRBJ2-7
ASSLIRQGARPPQPQH	TRBV7-8	many	TRBJ1-5
ASIPLAGGPGNNEQF	TRBV28	.	TRBJ2-1
ASTSTGTDLNEKLF	TRBV28	.	TRBJ1-4
SAPSIQGTNTEAF	TRBV20-1	many	TRBJ1-1
ASSQGRGDISYEQY	TRBV11-1	many	TRBJ2-7
ASSIAQGPYEQY	TRBV19	.	TRBJ2-7
ASRGRSSGAQPQH	TRBV6-2/TRBV6-3	few	TRBJ1-5
SAISGTNPPAGYEQY	TRBV20-1	few	TRBJ2-7
ASSMRSDTEAF	TRBV19	.	TRBJ1-1
ASSTSTEDTQY	TRBV2	many	TRBJ2-3
ASSLGTVTDTQY	TRBV7-9	many	TRBJ2-3
ASSWDRGAQPQH	TRBV3-1	many	TRBJ1-5
ASSYSSTLQY	TRBV6-2/TRBV6-3	few	TRBJ2-4
ASSLALTVNLAYGYT	TRBV12-3/TRBV12-4	many	TRBJ1-2
ASSEARWETQY	TRBV2	few	TRBJ2-5
ATSDFWVGHLSNQPQH	TRBV24-1	few	TRBJ1-5
ASSLTTGAFPDNEQF	TRBV7-3	many	TRBJ2-1
ASSLAAQGIGFTQY	TRBV5-4	.	TRBJ2-3
ASSADEKEYNEQF	TRBV13	.	TRBJ2-1
SVMDGNSPLH	TRBV29-1	.	TRBJ1-6
ASSLSRHRWRTGDYEQY	TRBV28	.	TRBJ2-7
ASSPVGGSYNEQF	TRBV18	many	TRBJ2-1
ASSPRLAGGGELF	TRBV7-3	many	TRBJ2-2
ASSLDQQGASSYGQY	TRBV11-2	.	TRBJ2-7
ASSQDPGPTYNEQF	TRBV4-3	few	TRBJ2-1
ASSFDRSYNEQF	TRBV5-8	few	TRBJ2-1
ASSDRGQETQY	TRBV27	many	TRBJ2-5
ASSYSPPGQGNHEQY	TRBV6-6	few	TRBJ2-7
ASSPSATGGSEELF	TRBV7-2	.	TRBJ1-4
ASSLSGRSSYNEQF	TRBV11-2	many	TRBJ2-1
AIGGGYEQY	TRBV10-3	.	TRBJ2-7
ATKGGPSSYNEQF	TRBV2	many	TRBJ2-1
ASSYQETYEQY	TRBV12-3/TRBV12-4	many	TRBJ2-7
ASSPPGSTGELF	TRBV18	few	TRBJ2-2
ASSLAGVDTQY	TRBV13	many	TRBJ2-3
ASSRGLAGFSYEQY	TRBV3-1	few	TRBJ2-7
ASSVGGRNYGYT	TRBV9	few	TRBJ1-2
ASSGGFERETGEQF	TRBV11-3	.	TRBJ2-1
ASSLLGPGQEAYEQY	TRBV27	many	TRBJ2-7
ASSLMRYNEQF	TRBV5-6	many	TRBJ2-1
ASSPAGRNEQF	TRBV18	many	TRBJ2-1
ATSPSWLADHQETQY	TRBV24-1	many	TRBJ2-5
SVEEGSGTYNEQF	TRBV29-1	few	TRBJ2-1
ASSSAGESYEQY	TRBV5-1	once	TRBJ2-7
ASSLNNSHQGKDGYT	TRBV7-3	many	TRBJ1-2
ASSQYIHTEAF	TRBV14	few	TRBJ1-1
ATSLGLMATDTQY	TRBV15	.	TRBJ2-3
ASGSNVNEQF	TRBV12-5	many	TRBJ2-1
SASPPAPTDTQY	TRBV20-1	many	TRBJ2-3
SARRTAEQY	TRBV20-1	.	TRBJ2-7
ASSQREPYEQY	TRBV28	many	TRBJ2-7
ATSDGDGYT	TRBV24-1	many	TRBJ1-2
ASSPSQRSTDTQY	TRBV18	many	TRBJ2-3
ASSLAIQGEQF	TRBV7-9	few	TRBJ2-1
ATSRADGQNTGELF	TRBV15	.	TRBJ2-2
ASTPPGPEMMETQY	TRBV28	many	TRBJ2-5
ASSLGAVNEQF	TRBV12-3/TRBV12-4	many	TRBJ2-1
ASSQVHDSGSEQY	TRBV3-1	few	TRBJ2-7